This T cell receptor beta chain was found in a study of shared clonotypes between healthy human individuals. Study details: Each donor's CD8 memory used one plate, CD8 naive two, each CD4 subset three. Notes on the study in general: How much donors shared clonotypes was expected to be affected by sequencing depth. The low donor count limited represented genetic and exposure-history diversity.

Germline-derived CDR1 and CDR2 are SGDLS and YYNGEE. The CDR3 has 15 residues. V was pared by 3 bases and J by 5 bases, with 17 bases between. CD45RO-negative, CCR7-selected cells formed the naive CD8 fraction, which excluded terminally differentiated effector memory CD45RA+ cells. Note on this clone: Its antigen remains unidentified.

Using immunoSEQ multiplex PCR, the repertoire was profiled, and TCRdb retains in-frame clones only, with some absent. This table holds some 2.1 million clones, about 95% found once. The receptor was isolated from a man younger than 35 in good health. The sequencing input was naive CD8+ T cells sorted from blood. The V call is TRBV9, the J call TRBJ2-5, with D perhaps matching TRBD1 (5 bases). In DNA, the CDR3 is TGTGCCAGCAGCGGTGGATATGCAGGGTTTGAGACCCAGTACTTC. Residues: CASSGGYAGFETQYF.